The 21 T cell receptor beta chains below were found in one sample sequenced in a study of blood T cell repertoires in COVID-19. Measured with immunoSEQ multiplex PCR; TCRdb has only the in-frame clones, and not every one. The sample lists about 200,000 clones; approximately 86% were seen once. The source material was peripheral blood. The receptor set was obtained from a man aged 35 to 55 with acute or convalescent COVID-19.

This sequence joins TRBV5-1 and TRBJ2-2; 8 bases line up with TRBD1. This CDR3 has 15 residues. With V trimmed by 7 bases and J by 0 bases, 5 bases remained unmatched. Germline V gene lookup returns CDR1 SGHRS and CDR2 YFSETQ. CDR3 DNA sequence: TGCGCCAGCGGCCGGGGACAGGCGAACACCGGGGAGCTGTTTTTT. It specifies CASGRGQANTGELFF.

This clone has a single count. V and J are TRBV2 and TRBJ2-3, with 9 bases fitting TRBD2. V was pared by 3 bases and J by 4 bases, with 5 bases of the junction left unmatched. Germline values: CDR1 SNHLY, CDR2 FYNNEI. This CDR3 comprises 15 residues. CDR3 region: CASSESRTSADTQYF. Written as DNA, the CDR3 is TGTGCCAGCAGTGAGAGCCGGACTAGCGCAGATACGCAGTATTTT.

The V gene is TRBV7-6, the J gene TRBJ2-5; the D gene is possibly TRBD1 (5 bases). Germline V gene sequence: CDR1 SGHVS, CDR2 FNYEAQ. The CDR3 runs 14 residues. Trimming cost V 0 bases and J 5 bases, with 10 bases left between them. CDR3: CASSLALGAETQYF. The CDR3 nucleotides read TGTGCCAGCAGCTTAGCGCTTGGGGCCGAGACCCAGTACTTC.

This clone was recorded a few times. The rearrangement uses TRBV27 and TRBJ1-1; 7 bases line up with TRBD1. The germline gives CDR1 MNHEY, CDR2 SMNVEV (reference sequence). J lost 0 bases, V lost 10 bases, and 11 bases had no gene match. The CDR3 has 15 residues. The CDR3 loop reads CATQGLQGMNTEAFF. CDR3 DNA sequence: TGTGCCACCCAGGGCCTACAGGGGATGAACACTGAAGCTTTCTTT.

The chain recombines TRBV6-5 with TRBJ2-5, with D maybe TRBD1 (6 bases). Looked up from germline, CDR1 is MNHEY and CDR2 is SVGAGI. This CDR3 is 14 amino acids long. V was clipped by 2 bases and J by 4 bases, with 11 bases between them. DNA of the CDR3: TGTGCCAGCAGTTACGGACAGCATTCAGAGACCCAGTACTTC. Its protein is CASSYGQHSETQYF.

The chain joins TRBV9 to TRBJ1-1; D is uncertain. The germline V and J ends were trimmed by 3 bases and 1 base, with 7 bases remaining between them. This CDR3 contains 13 residues. Germline CDR1 SGDLS, CDR2 YYNGEE. CDR3 nucleotides: TGTGCCAGCAGCGGTACAGCGAACACTGAAGCTTTCTTT. It specifies CASSGTANTEAFF.

V is TRBV19 and J is TRBJ2-2, with a tentative D call TRBD2 (7 bases). Trimming removed 7 bases at V and 4 bases at J, with 22 bases between. CDR1 and CDR2 from the germline V gene are LNHDA and SQIVND (reference sequence). The CDR3 totals 17 residues. The CDR3 region is CASIGGVAGPGTGELFF. As DNA, the CDR3 is TGTGCCAGTATAGGGGGGGTGGCGGGCCCGGGCACCGGGGAGCTGTTTTTT.

V gene TRBV4-1 combines with J gene TRBJ2-1; a possible D gene is TRBD2 (5 bases). The ends were cut back, 0 bases at V and 7 bases at J, with 10 bases in the middle. Germline assignment: CDR1 MGHRA and CDR2 YSYEKL. The CDR3 consists of 14 residues. The CDR3 coding sequence is TGCGCCAGCAGCCAAGAAGGAGGCGGGAATGAGCAGTTCTTC. As protein: CASSQEGGGNEQFF.

A note on this clone: The sample contains more than one DNA sequence encoding this CDR3. The chain carries TRBV29-1 and TRBJ1-1, with TRBD1 as a possible D gene (5 bases). Trimming took 6 bases from V and 3 from J, leaving 11 bases between them. CDR3 length: 12 amino acids. The germline V gene encodes CDR1 SQVTM and CDR2 ANQGSEA. The DNA of the CDR3 is TGCAGCGTGGACACAGGTTACACTGAAGCTTTCTTT. Encoded protein: CSVDTGYTEAFF.

V gene TRBV28 combines with J gene TRBJ2-5; 8 positions match TRBD2. V shed 3 bases and J 5 bases; nucleotides not matched to a gene: 20. This CDR3 has 19 residues. Germline loops: CDR1 MDHEN, CDR2 SYDVKM. The CDR3 protein is CASSFFIGLERENVETQYF. For the CDR3, the DNA is TGTGCCAGCAGTTTTTTCATCGGTCTGGAGCGGGAGAATGTGGAGACCCAGTACTTC.

The chain links TRBV7-2 to TRBJ1-2, with D hard to call. CDR3 size: 15 residues. Trimming took off 1 base at V and 0 bases at J, with 9 bases between the two ends. Germline V gene data show CDR1 as SGHTA and CDR2 as FQGNSA. The DNA for the CDR3 is TGTGCCAGCAGCTTAGGGAGGTGGGCTAACTATGGCTACACCTTC. It encodes CASSLGRWANYGYTF.

This chain connects TRBV4-1 to TRBJ2-7; TRBD1 agrees at 10 bases. This CDR3 spans 18 amino acids. The ends lost 4 bases at V and 3 bases at J; junction bases unmatched: 15. Germline CDR1 reads MGHRA; CDR2 reads YSYEKL. The CDR3 nucleotides read TGCGCCAGCAGCCCTCGATTACCAGCGACAGGGGGCGACTACGAGCAGTACTTC. It translates to CASSPRLPATGGDYEQYF.

This chain connects TRBV7-9 to TRBJ1-2; unclear D gene. The CDR3 is 14 residues long. V lost 2 bases to trimming and J lost 5 bases, with 12 bases between them. In germline, CDR1 is SEHNR, CDR2 FQNEAQ (reference sequence). The CDR3 bases are TGTGCCAGCAGCTTAAATGTCATACGGTATGGCTACACCTTC. The encoded protein is CASSLNVIRYGYTF.

The V gene is TRBV4-1, the J gene TRBJ2-2, with a tentative D call TRBD2 (5 bases). Between the trimmed V and J ends, which lost 1 base and 0 bases, there was a span of 6 bases. Germline V CDR1 and CDR2: MGHRA, YSYEKL. This CDR3 comprises 15 residues. CDR3 coding DNA: TGCGCCAGCAGCCAAGCACTAGCGAACACCGGGGAGCTGTTTTTT. Amino acid sequence: CASSQALANTGELFF.

J is TRBJ1-1 and V is TRBV27; 10 nucleotides align to TRBD1. This CDR3 has 15 residues. V shed 6 bases, J shed 5 bases, and the junction held 9 bases outside the gene matches. Germline V gives CDR1 MNHEY, CDR2 SMNVEV (reference sequence). The CDR3 DNA sequence: TGTGCCAGCAGCAACTCACGACAGGGGGCGACTGAAGCTTTCTTT. Translating gives CASSNSRQGATEAFF.

V gene TRBV7-9 combines with J gene TRBJ1-5, with no clear D. This CDR3 has 15 residues. V lost 4 bases and J lost 0, with 10 bases in between. Germline V gene data show CDR1 as SEHNR and CDR2 as FQNEAQ (reference sequence). CDR3 loop: CASSSSPYSNQPQHF. The CDR3 DNA is TGTGCCAGCAGCTCGAGCCCCTATAGCAATCAGCCCCAGCATTTT.

The chain combines TRBV5-4 with TRBJ2-3; TRBD1 aligns across 10 bases. This CDR3 has 15 amino acids. Germline CDR1 reads SGHNT; CDR2 reads YYREEE (reference sequence). The junction had 2 bases not matched to a gene; V was cut back by 4 bases and J by 0 bases. CDR3 region: CASSRQGASTDTQYF. The CDR3 bases are TGTGCCAGCAGCCGACAGGGGGCGAGCACAGATACGCAGTATTTT.

The chain joins TRBV19 to TRBJ2-3, with 9 bases identical to TRBD2. V gave up 5 bases and J gave up 2 bases; unmatched junction bases: 8. CDR3 size: 16 residues. CDR1 and CDR2 (germline): LNHDA, SQIVND (reference sequence). CDR3 sequence: CASSPGTSLSTDTQYF. The CDR3 nucleotides read TGTGCCAGTAGTCCTGGGACTAGCCTGTCCACAGATACGCAGTATTTT.

This clone was observed a handful of times. V usage is TRBV27 and J usage is TRBJ2-4; D perhaps matches TRBD1 (5 bases). The V end was cut by 6 bases, the J end by 6 bases, with 12 bases between. CDR1 MNHEY and CDR2 SMNVEV come from the germline V gene (reference sequence). The CDR3 covers 13 residues. In DNA, the CDR3 is TGTGCCAGCAGAGATCAGGGCCGAAACATTCAGTACTTC. Protein: CASRDQGRNIQYF.

The count of this clone is one. J is TRBJ1-1 and V is TRBV7-9; weak D call: TRBD1 (5 bases). CDR3 length: 15 residues. V lost 3 bases and J 0 bases, leaving 11 bases between the germline ends. Per germline, CDR1 SEHNR and CDR2 FQNEAQ (reference sequence). CDR3 nucleotide sequence: TGTGCCAGCAGCTTTGACAGTATTATGAACACTGAAGCTTTCTTT. This gives the protein CASSFDSIMNTEAFF.

This chain uses TRBV7-8 with TRBJ2-3; 8 bases are shared with TRBD1. From germline, CDR1 is SGHVS and CDR2 FQNEAQ. This CDR3 region has 17 residues. Trimming cost V 1 base and J 2 bases; bases outside gene matches: 8. The CDR3: CASSLGAGTGPTDTQYF. DNA of the CDR3: TGTGCCAGCAGCTTAGGGGCCGGGACAGGCCCCACAGATACGCAGTATTTT.